Detailed here is one T cell receptor (beta chain). This specimen comes from a study of patients and donors after allogeneic stem cell transplantation. MiXCR, run by TCRdb on the RT-PCR reads, gives a single entry per CDR3 protein. Among around 29,000 distinct CDR3 sequences, roughly 38% were seen once, and the ten largest hold just over 75%. V was pared by 3 bases and J by 5 bases, with 14 bases between. The germline gives CDR1 SGHNT, CDR2 YYREEE (reference sequence). The CDR3 runs 14 residues. The chain recombines TRBV5-4 with TRBJ2-5, with a possible D match to TRBD1 (5 bases). The source is a human donor who was either an allogeneic HSCT recipient or a stem cell or donor lymphocyte infusion donor (not recorded which). It is not recorded whose cells these are; they may come from a transplant donor. The specimen sequenced was blood, either unsorted or a sorted T cell fraction (not recorded which). The CDR3 loop reads CASSSQGSAETQYF. CDR3 DNA: TGTGCCAGCAGCTCCCAGGGTTCCGCGGAGACCCAGTACTTC.